What follows describes a single T cell receptor (beta chain). This CDR3 spans 14 amino acids. Per germline, CDR1 LNHDA and CDR2 SQIVND (reference sequence). Trimming took 6 bases from V and 0 from J, leaving 9 bases between them. The data are from a study of blood T cell repertoires in COVID-19. Study details: T cells, B-cell-depleted T cells, or PBMCs supplied cDNA or gDNA.

Method: immunoSEQ multiplex PCR; TCRdb's copy keeps in-frame clones and lacks some. Seen here are 130,000 or so clones, over 70% observed once, and the top ten hold roughly 2.5%. The chain recombines TRBV19 with TRBJ1-3; unclear D gene. Sequencing was carried out using peripheral blood. This TCR was recovered from a middle-aged man with active COVID-19. The CDR3 sequence is CASSPIHSGNTIYF. The DNA of the CDR3 is TGTGCCAGTAGCCCAATCCACTCTGGAAACACCATATATTTT.